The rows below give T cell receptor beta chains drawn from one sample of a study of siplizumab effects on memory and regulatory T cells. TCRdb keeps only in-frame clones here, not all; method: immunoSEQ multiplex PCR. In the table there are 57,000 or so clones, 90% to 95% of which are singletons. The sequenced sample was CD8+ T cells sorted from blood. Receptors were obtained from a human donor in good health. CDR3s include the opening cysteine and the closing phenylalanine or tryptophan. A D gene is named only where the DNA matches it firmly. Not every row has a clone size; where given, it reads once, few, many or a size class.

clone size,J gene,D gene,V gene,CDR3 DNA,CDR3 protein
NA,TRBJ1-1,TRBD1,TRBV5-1,TGCGCCAGTGCCCTAGCCGGGACAGGGGCAACTGAAGCTTTCTTT,CASALAGTGATEAFF
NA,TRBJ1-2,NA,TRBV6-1,TGTGCCAGCAGTGAACTGGGTGGCTACACCTTC,CASSELGGYTF
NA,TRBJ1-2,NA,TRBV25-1,TGTGCCAGCAGTGTAGGGGAAGGCTATGGCTACACCTTC,CASSVGEGYGYTF
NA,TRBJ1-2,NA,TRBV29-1,TGCAGCGAGCAAAATTTCGACAGGCACTATGGCTACACCTTC,CSEQNFDRHYGYTF
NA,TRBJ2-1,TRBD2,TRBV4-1,TGCGCCAGCAGCGAACTAGCGGGGTCCAGGAATGAGCAGTTCTTC,CASSELAGSRNEQFF
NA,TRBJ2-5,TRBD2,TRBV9,TGTGCCAGCAGCGTAGAGTCCCTAGCGGGGACAGAGACCCAGTACTTC,CASSVESLAGTETQYF
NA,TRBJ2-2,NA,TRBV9,TGTGCCAGCAAATTAGATTCGGCCGGGGAGCTGTTTTTT,CASKLDSAGELFF
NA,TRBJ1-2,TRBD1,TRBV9,TGTGCCAGCAACGATACAGGGGTGAGTGGCTACACCTTC,CASNDTGVSGYTF
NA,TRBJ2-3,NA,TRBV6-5,TGTGCCAGCAGGACCACAGATACGCAGTATTTT,CASRTTDTQYF
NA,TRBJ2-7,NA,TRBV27,TGTGCCAGCAGTCCTCGCGGGAACTCCTACGAGCAGTACTTC,CASSPRGNSYEQYF
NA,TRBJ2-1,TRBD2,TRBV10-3,TGTGCCACATCTAGCGGGAGTAATAGTGAGCAGTTCTTC,CATSSGSNSEQFF
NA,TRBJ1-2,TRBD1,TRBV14,TGTGCCAGCAGCCATGGCCGGACAGGGGGCGATGGCTACACCTTC,CASSHGRTGGDGYTF
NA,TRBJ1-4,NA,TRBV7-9,TGTGCCAGCAGCTCGACGTATGATCGTGAAAAACTGTTTTTT,CASSSTYDREKLFF
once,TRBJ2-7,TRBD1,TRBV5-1,TGCGCCAGCAGGGTTCGCGCAGGGGGCTACGAGCAGTACTTC,CASRVRAGGYEQYF
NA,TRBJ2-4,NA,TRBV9,TGTGCCAGCAGCGACGGGGTCGCCGGGCCCAAAAACATTCAGTACTTC,CASSDGVAGPKNIQYF
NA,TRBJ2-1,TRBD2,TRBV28,TGTGCCAGCAGTTTAGGGGGACTAGCGGTCTACAATGAGCAGTTCTTC,CASSLGGLAVYNEQFF
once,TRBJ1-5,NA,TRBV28,TGTGCCAGCATAAGGCGGGGGTTGGGCAATCAGCCCCAGCATTTT,CASIRRGLGNQPQHF
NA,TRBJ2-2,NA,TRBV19,TGTGCCAGTAGTATAGGGACTCAGGAAATGACCGGGGAGCTGTTTTTT,CASSIGTQEMTGELFF
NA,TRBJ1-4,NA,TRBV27,TGTGCCAGCAGAGGACTTAATGAAAAACTGTTTTTT,CASRGLNEKLFF
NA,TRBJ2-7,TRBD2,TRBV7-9,TGTGCCAGCAGCCCGTCTCTAGCGGGAGGTTCCTACGAGCAGTACTTC,CASSPSLAGGSYEQYF
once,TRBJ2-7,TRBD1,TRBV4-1,TGCGCCAGCAGCGGGACAGGGGGCTACGAGCAGTACTTC,CASSGTGGYEQYF
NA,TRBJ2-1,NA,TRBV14,TGTGCCAGCAGCCAATTTCCCCTAGACGGGCAGTTCTTC,CASSQFPLDGQFF
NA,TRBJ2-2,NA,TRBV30,TGTGCCTGGAGTGTAAAGCAGGCGACCGCGAACACCGGGGAGCTGTTTTTT,CAWSVKQATANTGELFF
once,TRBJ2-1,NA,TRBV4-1,TGCGCCAGCAGCCAAGTAGCCGAGGGAAACAATGAGCAGTTCTTC,CASSQVAEGNNEQFF
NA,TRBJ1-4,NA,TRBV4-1,TGCGCCAGCAGCCAAGATCGGACATTGTTAAGGGAAAAACTGTTTTTT,CASSQDRTLLREKLFF
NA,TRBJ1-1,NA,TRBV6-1,TGTGCCAGCAGTGAGTTTTGGGAAGGGGACACTGAAGCTTTCTTT,CASSEFWEGDTEAFF
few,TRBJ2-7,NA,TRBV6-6,TGTGCCACTAGGGGGACCTACGAGCAGTACTTC,CATRGTYEQYF
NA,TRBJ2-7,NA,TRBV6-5,TGTGCCAGCAGTACAGGGCCCCTCCCCTACGAGCAGTACTTC,CASSTGPLPYEQYF
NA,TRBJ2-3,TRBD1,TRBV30,TGTGCCTGGAGCCTAGGACAGGGCACAGATACGCAGTATTTT,CAWSLGQGTDTQYF
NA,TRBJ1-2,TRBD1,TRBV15,TGTGCCACCAGCAGAGATGGGAGAGGGACAGGGGGCGACACCTTC,CATSRDGRGTGGDTF
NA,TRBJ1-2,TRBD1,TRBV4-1,TGCGCCAGCAGCCAAGATTTCCAGGGGGAGAACTATGGCTACACCTTC,CASSQDFQGENYGYTF
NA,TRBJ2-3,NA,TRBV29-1,TGCAGCGTCGATGCTAAGGGCGCAGATACGCAGTATTTT,CSVDAKGADTQYF
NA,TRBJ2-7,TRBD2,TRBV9,TGTGCCAGCAGTCGGGCGGGAGAGTACTACGAGCAGTACTTC,CASSRAGEYYEQYF
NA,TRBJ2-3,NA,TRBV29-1,TGCAGCGTAGACAATAGCGGAACCACAGATACGCAGTATTTT,CSVDNSGTTDTQYF
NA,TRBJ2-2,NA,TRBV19,TGTGCCAGTAGTATCCCGCTAGGCGGGGAGCTGTTTTTT,CASSIPLGGELFF
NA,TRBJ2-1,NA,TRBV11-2,TGTGCCAGCACCCGTGGCGCGGCTGACTACAATGAGCAGTTCTTC,CASTRGAADYNEQFF